This paragraph covers one T cell receptor (beta chain) sequence. Its antigen remains unidentified. This record belongs to a study of T cell responses to AZD1222 COVID-19 vaccine. Clones were read by immunoSEQ multiplex PCR, and TCRdb kept only the in-frame ones, dropping some. This table holds 150,000 or so clones, about 90% found once. Study-wide results and limits: The donor group comprised mostly white British people and more females; the analysis possibly underestimated clonal diversity.

In germline, CDR1 is SEHNR, CDR2 FQNEAQ (reference sequence). This CDR3 is built from 15 residues. The V segment lost 5 bases and the J segment 0 bases; nucleotides outside the gene matches: 2. V gene TRBV7-9 combines with J gene TRBJ1-4; 8 nucleotides line up with TRBD1. The sequenced sample was peripheral blood, obtained on day 0 of AZD1222 vaccination. The sequence derives from an adult in good health. The CDR3 DNA reads as TGTGCCAGCAGCGGGGACAGGACAACTAATGAAAAACTGTTTTTT. It specifies CASSGDRTTNEKLFF. The variable domain in full, completed from reference TRBV7-9 and TRBJ1-4, reads DTGVSQNPRHKITKRGQNVTFRCDPISEHNRLYWYRQTLGQGPEFLTYFQNEAQLEKSRLLSDRFSAERPKGSFSTLEIQRTEQGDSAMYLCASSGDRTTNEKLFFGSGTQLSVL.